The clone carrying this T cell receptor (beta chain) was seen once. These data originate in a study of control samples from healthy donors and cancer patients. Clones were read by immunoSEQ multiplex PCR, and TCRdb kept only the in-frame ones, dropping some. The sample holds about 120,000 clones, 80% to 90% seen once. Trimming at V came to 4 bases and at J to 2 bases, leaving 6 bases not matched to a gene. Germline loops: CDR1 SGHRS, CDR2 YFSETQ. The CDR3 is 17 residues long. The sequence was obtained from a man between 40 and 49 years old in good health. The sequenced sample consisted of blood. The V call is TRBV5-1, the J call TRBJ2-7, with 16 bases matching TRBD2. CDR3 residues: CASSPGTSGGGAYEQYF. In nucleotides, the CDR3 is TGCGCCAGCAGCCCAGGGACTAGCGGGGGGGGAGCCTACGAGCAGTACTTC.